Listed below are T cell receptor beta chains from one sample, sequenced in a study of preoperative IRX-2 immunotherapy in early breast cancer. Assay: immunoSEQ multiplex PCR; the TCRdb copy retains only in-frame clones and omits some. The sample records 20,000 to 30,000 clones, about 77% being singletons. The sample in question was lymph node tissue, obtained before IRX-2 immunotherapy. The source of these receptors is a human donor with breast cancer. Both conserved end residues are part of each CDR3. Each record gives: CDR3 DNA, CDR3 protein, D gene, V gene, J gene, clone size. The D gene is left open where the match is weak. Clone size, where shown, is once, few, many, or a class for clones that have expanded.

DNA: TGCGCCAGCAGCTCCTCCGGGACATCCGATACCTACGAGCAGTACTTC; CDR3: CASSSSGTSDTYEQYF; D: -; V: TRBV5-1; J: TRBJ2-7; size: -
DNA: TGTGCCAGCAGCAGCTCCCCGACAGGGGTTGAAGAGACCCAGTACTTC; CDR3: CASSSSPTGVEETQYF; D: TRBD1; V: TRBV11-3; J: TRBJ2-5; size: -
DNA: TGTGCCAGCAGTAGCCCGGAGGCAGCCTATGGCTACACCTTC; CDR3: CASSSPEAAYGYTF; D: -; V: TRBV28; J: TRBJ1-2; size: -
DNA: TGTGCCAGCGCCCTCACACCACCGCTAGCGGGCAACACCGGGGAGCTGTTTTTT; CDR3: CASALTPPLAGNTGELFF; D: TRBD2; V: TRBV6-8; J: TRBJ2-2; size: -
DNA: TGCGCCAGCAGCCAAATATCCGGGACAGGATCCTACGAGCAGTACTTC; CDR3: CASSQISGTGSYEQYF; D: TRBD1; V: TRBV4-1; J: TRBJ2-7; size: few
DNA: TGTGCCAGCAGTTCGTCCCCGGGGAACTATGGCTACACCTTC; CDR3: CASSSSPGNYGYTF; D: -; V: TRBV28; J: TRBJ1-2; size: -
DNA: TGCGCCAGCAGCCCTAGCGGTAGCACAGATACGCAGTATTTT; CDR3: CASSPSGSTDTQYF; D: TRBD2; V: TRBV10-2; J: TRBJ2-3; size: -
DNA: TGTGCCAGCTCACCTGGACTAGACTACGAGCAGTACTTC; CDR3: CASSPGLDYEQYF; D: TRBD2; V: TRBV18; J: TRBJ2-7; size: -
DNA: TGTGCCAGCAGCTTAGTTCCAGCCCGCTATGGCTACACCTTC; CDR3: CASSLVPARYGYTF; D: -; V: TRBV7-7; J: TRBJ1-2; size: -
DNA: TGTGCCAGCAGCCTGAGGACTAGCGGGGGCTACAATGAGCAGTTCTTC; CDR3: CASSLRTSGGYNEQFF; D: TRBD2; V: TRBV11-3; J: TRBJ2-1; size: few
DNA: TGTGCCAGCAGCGACAGGGGAAGCTCCTACAATGAGCAGTTCTTC; CDR3: CASSDRGSSYNEQFF; D: TRBD1; V: TRBV14; J: TRBJ2-1; size: -
DNA: TGTGCCAGCAGTTTCCCCACCCGGGCAGTCGGTACCTACGAGCAGTACTTC; CDR3: CASSFPTRAVGTYEQYF; D: -; V: TRBV11-3; J: TRBJ2-7; size: -
DNA: TGTGCCAGCAGTTTCAGTTATAATTCACCCCTCCACTTT; CDR3: CASSFSYNSPLHF; D: -; V: TRBV28; J: TRBJ1-6; size: -
DNA: TGTGCCAGCAGCTTCGACACAAACACCGGGGAGCTGTTTTTT; CDR3: CASSFDTNTGELFF; D: -; V: TRBV11-3; J: TRBJ2-2; size: once
DNA: TGTGCCAGCTCACCAGGGGCCCCCGGAAACACCATATATTTT; CDR3: CASSPGAPGNTIYF; D: -; V: TRBV18; J: TRBJ1-3; size: -
DNA: TGTGCCAGCAGTACAAACAGGGGGAACACTGAAGCTTTCTTT; CDR3: CASSTNRGNTEAFF; D: TRBD1; V: TRBV6-8; J: TRBJ1-1; size: -
DNA: TGTGCCAGCAGTTGGGGGGAAAGCCTCATGAACACTGAAGCTTTCTTT; CDR3: CASSWGESLMNTEAFF; D: -; V: TRBV28; J: TRBJ1-1; size: -
DNA: TGTGCCAGTAGTAGGACGGATTTGACGCTGAGCTCCTATAATTCACCCCTCCACTTT; CDR3: CASSRTDLTLSSYNSPLHF; D: -; V: TRBV19; J: TRBJ1-6; size: -
DNA: TGTGCCAGTACCCTTACCTGGGACAGAAGGACTAATTCACCCCTCCACTTT; CDR3: CASTLTWDRRTNSPLHF; D: TRBD1; V: TRBV19; J: TRBJ1-6; size: -
DNA: TGTGCCAGCAGCTTGAACGGACAGATTAACGAGCAGTACTTC; CDR3: CASSLNGQINEQYF; D: -; V: TRBV11-3; J: TRBJ2-7; size: -
DNA: TGTGCCAGCAGCTCCCGGGCAGCAGACACTGAAGCTTTCTTT; CDR3: CASSSRAADTEAFF; D: -; V: TRBV11-3; J: TRBJ1-1; size: -
DNA: TGTGCCAGCAGCAATCGTGGGTCCTACGAGCAGTACTTC; CDR3: CASSNRGSYEQYF; D: -; V: TRBV6-8; J: TRBJ2-7; size: once
DNA: TGTGCCAGCAGCTTAGAACGAGGCCAACCCCAGCATTTT; CDR3: CASSLERGQPQHF; D: -; V: TRBV7-8; J: TRBJ1-5; size: -
DNA: TGTGCCAGCAGTGGGAGGGGAGGAGGCAATCAGCCCCAGCATTTT; CDR3: CASSGRGGGNQPQHF; D: -; V: TRBV28; J: TRBJ1-5; size: -
DNA: TGTGCCAGCAGCCCACCAGCTCCGTTCTATGGCTACACCTTC; CDR3: CASSPPAPFYGYTF; D: -; V: TRBV11-3; J: TRBJ1-2; size: once
DNA: TGTGCCAGCAGTTACCCCGGGATGAACACTGAAGCTTTCTTT; CDR3: CASSYPGMNTEAFF; D: -; V: TRBV6-8; J: TRBJ1-1; size: -
DNA: TGTGCCACCAGCAGAGATTTAACAGGTTTTTCCGAGCAGTACTTC; CDR3: CATSRDLTGFSEQYF; D: -; V: TRBV15; J: TRBJ2-7; size: -
DNA: TGTGCCAGCAGTTACTCGGAACGGGTTTTCAATCAGCCCCAGCATTTT; CDR3: CASSYSERVFNQPQHF; D: -; V: TRBV6-8; J: TRBJ1-5; size: -
DNA: TGTGCCAGCAGTTACTCATCAGGGGCTGGAAACACCATATATTTT; CDR3: CASSYSSGAGNTIYF; D: -; V: TRBV6-8; J: TRBJ1-3; size: -
DNA: TGTGCCAGCAGGGCTTTAACCGGGACAGCTAATTCACCCCTCCACTTT; CDR3: CASRALTGTANSPLHF; D: TRBD1; V: TRBV6-8; J: TRBJ1-6; size: -
DNA: TGTGCCAGCAGTTATCCGACAGGGGGTAAAGAGACCCAGTACTTC; CDR3: CASSYPTGGKETQYF; D: TRBD1; V: TRBV6-8; J: TRBJ2-5; size: few
DNA: TGTGCCACCAGCAGCGCTCTAACACGACAGGGGCTATACAATGAGCAGTTCTTC; CDR3: CATSSALTRQGLYNEQFF; D: TRBD1; V: TRBV15; J: TRBJ2-1; size: once
DNA: TGTGCCAGCAGCTATCCCGGACAGGGGACTAATCAGCCCCAGCATTTT; CDR3: CASSYPGQGTNQPQHF; D: TRBD1; V: TRBV28; J: TRBJ1-5; size: few
DNA: TGTGCCAGCAGCCCCCTTTCCTCTGGAAACACCATATATTTT; CDR3: CASSPLSSGNTIYF; D: -; V: TRBV6-8; J: TRBJ1-3; size: -
DNA: TGTGCCACCAAAGGAGATACAGGGGGCAATCAGCCCCAGCATTTT; CDR3: CATKGDTGGNQPQHF; D: TRBD1; V: TRBV6-8; J: TRBJ1-5; size: -
DNA: TGCGCCAGCGAAAAGACAGGGGATGGGAAGACCCAGTACTTC; CDR3: CASEKTGDGKTQYF; D: TRBD1; V: TRBV5-1; J: TRBJ2-5; size: -
DNA: TGCGCCAGCAGAAGGATAGGGTACGATGGCTACACCTTC; CDR3: CASRRIGYDGYTF; D: -; V: TRBV23-1; J: TRBJ1-2; size: -
DNA: TGTGCCAGCAGCACGGGTAGCGGGGGATCCTACGAGCAGTACTTC; CDR3: CASSTGSGGSYEQYF; D: TRBD2; V: TRBV11-3; J: TRBJ2-7; size: few
DNA: TGTGCCAGCAGTTTAGGGCTAGCGGACACCGGGGAGCTGTTTTTT; CDR3: CASSLGLADTGELFF; D: TRBD2; V: TRBV28; J: TRBJ2-2; size: few
DNA: TGTGCCAGCTCCAAAGCCGGGACACCTACTGAAGCTTTCTTT; CDR3: CASSKAGTPTEAFF; D: -; V: TRBV18; J: TRBJ1-1; size: once
DNA: TGTGCCATCAGTGAGCTCGGAGATACGCAGTATTTT; CDR3: CAISELGDTQYF; D: -; V: TRBV10-3; J: TRBJ2-3; size: -
DNA: TGCGCCAGCAGCACGAGGACTGAAGCTTTCTTT; CDR3: CASSTRTEAFF; D: -; V: TRBV10-1; J: TRBJ1-1; size: -
DNA: TGTGCCAGCAGTTATCGTGGGGGATATAATTCACCCCTCCACTTT; CDR3: CASSYRGGYNSPLHF; D: -; V: TRBV6-8; J: TRBJ1-6; size: -
DNA: TGTGCCAGCAGCATCCACCCTAGCGGGGGGGGAGAGACCCAGTACTTC; CDR3: CASSIHPSGGGETQYF; D: TRBD2; V: TRBV11-3; J: TRBJ2-5; size: -
DNA: TGTGCCAGCTCACCAACTGCGGGAGAGACCCAGTACTTC; CDR3: CASSPTAGETQYF; D: -; V: TRBV18; J: TRBJ2-5; size: -
DNA: TGTGCCAGCAGCCTCTACGGAGAGACCCAGTACTTC; CDR3: CASSLYGETQYF; D: -; V: TRBV28; J: TRBJ2-5; size: -
DNA: TGTGCCAGCACCCTAACAGGGAACTATGGCTACACCTTC; CDR3: CASTLTGNYGYTF; D: -; V: TRBV6-8; J: TRBJ1-2; size: -
DNA: TGTGCCAGCAGTTATACACGCGTAGGGGAGACCCAGTACTTC; CDR3: CASSYTRVGETQYF; D: -; V: TRBV22-1; J: TRBJ2-5; size: -
DNA: TGCGCCAGCAGTGATAGTCTAGCCAAAAACATTCAGTACTTC; CDR3: CASSDSLAKNIQYF; D: -; V: TRBV10-2; J: TRBJ2-4; size: -
DNA: TGTGCCAGCAGTTACTCTACGAACACTGAAGCTTTCTTT; CDR3: CASSYSTNTEAFF; D: -; V: TRBV6-8; J: TRBJ1-1; size: -
DNA: TGTGCCAGCAGCCCCCCGGGGACAGAGTCTAGCTACACCTTC; CDR3: CASSPPGTESSYTF; D: TRBD1; V: TRBV11-3; J: TRBJ1-2; size: -